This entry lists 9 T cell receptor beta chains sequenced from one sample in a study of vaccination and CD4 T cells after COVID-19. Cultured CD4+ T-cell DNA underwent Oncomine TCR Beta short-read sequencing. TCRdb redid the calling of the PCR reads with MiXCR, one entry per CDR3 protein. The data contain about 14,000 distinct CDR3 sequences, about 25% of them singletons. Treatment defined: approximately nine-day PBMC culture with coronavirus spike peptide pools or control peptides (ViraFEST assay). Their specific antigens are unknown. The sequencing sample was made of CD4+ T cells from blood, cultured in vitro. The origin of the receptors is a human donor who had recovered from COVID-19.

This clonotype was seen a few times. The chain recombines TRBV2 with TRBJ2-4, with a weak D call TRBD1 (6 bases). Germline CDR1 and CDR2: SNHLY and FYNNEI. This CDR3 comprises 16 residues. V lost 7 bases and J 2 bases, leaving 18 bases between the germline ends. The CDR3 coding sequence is TGTGCCAGCAACCAAGCCACAGGGATAACCAAAAACATTCAGTACTTC. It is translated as CASNQATGITKNIQYF. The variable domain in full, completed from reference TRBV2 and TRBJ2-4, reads EPEVTQTPSHQVTQMGQEVILRCVPISNHLYFYWYRQILGQKVEFLVSFYNNEISEKSEIFDDQFSVERPDGSNFTLKIRSTKLEDSAMYFCASNQATGITKNIQYFGAGTRLSVL.

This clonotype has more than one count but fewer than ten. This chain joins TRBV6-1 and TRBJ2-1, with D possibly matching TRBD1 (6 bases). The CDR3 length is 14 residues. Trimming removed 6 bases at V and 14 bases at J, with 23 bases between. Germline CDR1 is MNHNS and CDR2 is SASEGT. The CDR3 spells CASSPTEGQMRKFF. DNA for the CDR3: TGTGCCAGCAGCCCGACCGAGGGACAAATGAGGAAGTTCTTC.

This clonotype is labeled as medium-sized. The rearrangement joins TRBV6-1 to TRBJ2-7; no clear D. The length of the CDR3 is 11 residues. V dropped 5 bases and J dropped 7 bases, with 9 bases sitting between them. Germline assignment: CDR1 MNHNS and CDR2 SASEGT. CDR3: CASSLRWEQYF. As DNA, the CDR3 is TGTGCCAGCAGTCTCCGCTGGGAGCAGTACTTC.

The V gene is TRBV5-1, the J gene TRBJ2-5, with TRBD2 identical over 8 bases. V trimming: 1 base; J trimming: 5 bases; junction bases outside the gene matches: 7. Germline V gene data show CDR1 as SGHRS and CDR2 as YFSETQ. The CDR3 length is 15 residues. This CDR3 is CASSLSPGGPETQYF. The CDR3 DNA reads TGCGCCAGCAGCTTGTCTCCGGGGGGGCCCGAGACCCAGTACTTC.

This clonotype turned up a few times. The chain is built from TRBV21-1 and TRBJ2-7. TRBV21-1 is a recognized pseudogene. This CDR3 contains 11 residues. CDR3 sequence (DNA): TGTGCCAGCAGCAAAGCCGAGTACCACTACTTC. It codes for CASSKAEYHYF.

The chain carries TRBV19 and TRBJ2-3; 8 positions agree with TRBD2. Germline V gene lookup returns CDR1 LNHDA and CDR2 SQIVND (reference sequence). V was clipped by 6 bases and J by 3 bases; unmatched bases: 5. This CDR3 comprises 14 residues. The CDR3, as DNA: TGTGCCAGTAGACGGGGGGGGTTGACAGATACGCAGTATTTT. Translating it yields CASRRGGLTDTQYF. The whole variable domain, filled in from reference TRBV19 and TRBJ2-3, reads DGGITQSPKYLFRKEGQNVTLSCEQNLNHDAMYWYRQDPGQGLRLIYYSQIVNDFQKGDIAEGYSVSREKKESFPLTVTSAQKNPTAFYLCASRRGGLTDTQYFGPGTRLTVL.

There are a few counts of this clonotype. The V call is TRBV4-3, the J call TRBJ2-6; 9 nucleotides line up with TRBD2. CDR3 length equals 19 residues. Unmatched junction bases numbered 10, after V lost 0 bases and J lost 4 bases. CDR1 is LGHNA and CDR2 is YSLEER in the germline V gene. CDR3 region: CASSQEWIAGTSGANVLTF. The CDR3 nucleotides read TGCGCCAGCAGCCAAGAATGGATAGCGGGGACTAGCGGGGCCAACGTCCTGACTTTC.

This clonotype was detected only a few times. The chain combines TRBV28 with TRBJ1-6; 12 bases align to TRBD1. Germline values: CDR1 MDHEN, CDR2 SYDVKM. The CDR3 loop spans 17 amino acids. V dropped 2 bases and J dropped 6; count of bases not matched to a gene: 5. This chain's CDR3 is CASSLPGQGAVNSPLHF. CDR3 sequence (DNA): TGTGCCAGCAGTTTACCGGGACAGGGGGCGGTTAATTCACCCCTCCACTTT. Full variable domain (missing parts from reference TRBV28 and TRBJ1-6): DVKVTQSSRYLVKRTGEKVFLECVQDMDHENMFWYRQDPGLGLRLIYFSYDVKMKEKGDIPEGYSVSREKKERFSLILESASTNQTSMYLCASSLPGQGAVNSPLHFGNGTRLTVT.

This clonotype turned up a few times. CDR3 nucleotide sequence: TGTGCCAGCAGTTACTCGGTGGGGGCCTTTAGTTTGGGGGAGACCCAGTACTTC. It specifies CASSYSVGAFSLGETQYF. V gene TRBV6-5 combines with J gene TRBJ2-5; D perhaps matches TRBD1 (6 bases). V was clipped by 0 bases and J by 5 bases, with 22 bases between them. This CDR3 spans 18 amino acids. Looked up from germline, CDR1 is MNHEY and CDR2 is SVGAGI.